This T cell receptor beta chain was profiled in a study of blood T cell repertoires in COVID-19. Study information: The study drew acute and convalescent COVID-19 samples from the United States, Italy and Spain. Nucleic acid was either cDNA or gDNA, and it came from T cells, B-cell-depleted T cells, or PBMCs.

Clinical histories supplied by participants themselves formed the basis of cohort assignment. The CDR3 is 14 residues long. The V end was cut by 0 bases, the J end by 6 bases, with 12 bases between. Germline values: CDR1 SGHDT, CDR2 YYEEEE. How the authors handled the data: The assay estimated nucleated cells by amplifying reference gene primers. Produced via immunoSEQ multiplex PCR; TCRdb's table is partial and in-frame only. That table is the source of V, J and clone size, and D and trimming were worked out from the DNA. The sample yields a few hundred thousand clones, roughly four fifths seen once.

V gene TRBV5-6 combines with J gene TRBJ1-1; no clear D gene. The sequencing sample was made of PBMCs or T cells enriched from blood (not recorded which). The sequence was obtained from a woman between 45 and 65 years old who had recovered from COVID-19. CDR3 in amino acids: CASSLVGGLAEAFF. For the CDR3, the DNA is TGTGCCAGCAGCTTGGTAGGAGGGCTGGCTGAAGCTTTCTTT.